The subject of this entry is one T cell receptor beta chain. No cognate antigen has been identified for it. Per-nucleotide qualities are absent, and no much larger clonotype sits a single base away. The record originates from a study of blood T cell repertoires in COVID-19 (dated by TCRdb to 2018 to 2020). Regarding the study in general: The collaborator samples originated in the United States, Italy and Spain and spanned the acute and convalescent phases of COVID-19. Where HLA class I and class II types were available, the types were taken from metadata supplied by the sample provider, not from assay-based typing. The material from the prospective study consisted of cDNA or gDNA derived from T cells, B-cell-depleted T cells, or PBMCs. Samples came from the ongoing ImmuneRACE study (first 160 participants) plus 1,254 subjects from 6 global collaborators. A freely available public database, intended as a resource for researchers studying the immune response to SARS-CoV-2, is where the repertoires were released. Sample metadata almost always included a de-identified subject ID, COVID-19 status, age in years and sex. The dataset comprised deeply sampled blood TCRbeta repertoires from subjects exposed to, actively infected with, or recovered from COVID-19.

General findings and caveats noted by the study authors: Clinical and demographic metadata were provided uncurated, with the amount varying by source and participant.

The V end gives up 2 bases and the J end 2 bases, leaving 5 bases in the junction not matched to a gene. The CDR3, from cysteine to phenylalanine, totals 15 residues. Kept here is only the CDR3 DNA, which spans 45 bases and is read in frame from base 1. As encoded in the germline V gene (reference sequence), CDR1 is MNHEY while CDR2 is SMNVEV. The immunoSEQ Assay, a bias-controlled multiplex PCR, was used to amplify TCRbeta CDR3 regions from genomic DNA. On the study's bioinformatics: Within the assay, amplification of reference gene primers was used to estimate how many nucleated cells each sample contained. To quantify the absolute abundance of each unique TCRbeta CDR3 rearrangement, sequence reads were collapsed and filtered. For each sample, productive Simpson clonality was calculated as the square root of Simpson's diversity index across productive rearrangements. What TCRdb holds here is the immuneACCESS table cut down to in-frame rearrangements. Part of the clones is not present; checked against another copy, under half of the missing clones reflect an unresolved V gene, and the others are unexplained. The V and J calls and clone size are taken from that table; D and trimming were inferred from the DNA. The sample table shows fewer than 250,000 clones, and 80% to 90% are seen once. The top ten hold roughly 4.7% of the sample.

Whole blood was collected in K2EDTA tubes by collaborating institutions according to the institutions' own protocols. For TCRbeta analysis, collaborator samples were shipped as frozen whole blood, as isolated PBMCs, or as DNA extracted from either sample type. Sequencing input: peripheral blood. The sequence was obtained from a woman aged 70-85 years with acute or convalescent COVID-19. The chain employs TRBV27 and TRBJ1-1, with 7 middle bases fitting TRBD1. The base sequence is TGTGCCAGCAGTTTAACTCCAGGGGGAAACACTGAAGCTTTCTTT. Protein translation: CASSLTPGGNTEAFF.